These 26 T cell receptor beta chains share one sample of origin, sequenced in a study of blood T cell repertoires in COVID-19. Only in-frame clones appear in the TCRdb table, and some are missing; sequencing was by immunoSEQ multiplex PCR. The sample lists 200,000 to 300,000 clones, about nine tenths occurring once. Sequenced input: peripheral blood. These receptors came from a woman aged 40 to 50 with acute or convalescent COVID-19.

This chain's CDR3 is CASSQGSGSGGNGYTF. The CDR3, as DNA: TGTGCCAGCAGCCAAGGATCGGGGTCAGGGGGTAATGGCTACACCTTC. The chain has TRBV3-1 (or the pseudogene TRBV3-2) and TRBJ1-2; 7 positions match TRBD1. J gave up 6 bases and V 1 base, and 11 bases lay outside the gene matches. The CDR3 has 16 residues. Germline CDR1 is LGHDT and CDR2 is YNNKEL (reference sequence).

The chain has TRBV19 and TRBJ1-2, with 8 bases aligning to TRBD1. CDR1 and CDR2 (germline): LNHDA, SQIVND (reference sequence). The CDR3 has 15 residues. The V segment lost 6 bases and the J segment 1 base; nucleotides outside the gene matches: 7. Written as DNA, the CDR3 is TGTGCCAGTAGGGGGACAGGACTCCTTAACTATGGCTACACCTTC. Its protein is CASRGTGLLNYGYTF.

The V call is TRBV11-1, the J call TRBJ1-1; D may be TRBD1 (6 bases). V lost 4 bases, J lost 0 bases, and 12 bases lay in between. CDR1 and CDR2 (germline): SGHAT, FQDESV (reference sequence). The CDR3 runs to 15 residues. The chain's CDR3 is CASSSQGQMNTEAFF. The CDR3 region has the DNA TGTGCCAGCAGCTCCCAGGGGCAGATGAACACTGAAGCTTTCTTT.

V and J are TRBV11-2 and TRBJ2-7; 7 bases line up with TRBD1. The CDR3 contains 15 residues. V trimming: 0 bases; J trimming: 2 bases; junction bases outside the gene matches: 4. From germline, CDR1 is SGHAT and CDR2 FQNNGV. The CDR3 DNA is TGTGCCAGCAGCTTAGAAGACAGGGCTCCCTACGAGCAGTACGTC. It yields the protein CASSLEDRAPYEQYV.

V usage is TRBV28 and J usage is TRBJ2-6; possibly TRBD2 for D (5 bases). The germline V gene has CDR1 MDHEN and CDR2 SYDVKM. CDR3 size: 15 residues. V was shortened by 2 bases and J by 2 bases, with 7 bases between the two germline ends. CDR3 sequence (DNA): TGTGCCAGCAGTTTAGCGGAGGCTGGGGCCAACGTCCTGACTTTC. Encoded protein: CASSLAEAGANVLTF.

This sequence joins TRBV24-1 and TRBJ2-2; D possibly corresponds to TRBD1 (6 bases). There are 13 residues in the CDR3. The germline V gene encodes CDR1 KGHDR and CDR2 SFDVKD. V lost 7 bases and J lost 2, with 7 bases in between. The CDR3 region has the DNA TGTGCCACCAGGGACAGCAACACCGGGGAGCTGTTTTTT. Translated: CATRDSNTGELFF.

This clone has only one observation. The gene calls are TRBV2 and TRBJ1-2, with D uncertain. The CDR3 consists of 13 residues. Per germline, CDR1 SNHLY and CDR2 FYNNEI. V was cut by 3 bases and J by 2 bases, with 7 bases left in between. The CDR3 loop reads CASSESRNYGYTF. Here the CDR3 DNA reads TGTGCCAGCAGTGAGTCCAGGAACTATGGCTACACCTTC.

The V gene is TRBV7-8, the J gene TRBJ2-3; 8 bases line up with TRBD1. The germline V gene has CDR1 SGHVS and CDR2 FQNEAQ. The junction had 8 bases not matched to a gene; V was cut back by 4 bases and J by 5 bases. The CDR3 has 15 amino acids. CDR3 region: CASSSGQVQGDTQYF. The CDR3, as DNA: TGTGCCAGCAGCTCGGGACAGGTACAAGGAGATACGCAGTATTTT.

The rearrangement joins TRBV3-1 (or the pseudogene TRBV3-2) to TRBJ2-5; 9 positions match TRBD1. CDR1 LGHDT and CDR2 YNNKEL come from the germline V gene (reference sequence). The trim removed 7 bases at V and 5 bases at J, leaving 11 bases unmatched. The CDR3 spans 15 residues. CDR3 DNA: TGTGCCAGCAACGGGCGGACAGGGGTCGGGGAGACCCAGTACTTC. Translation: CASNGRTGVGETQYF.

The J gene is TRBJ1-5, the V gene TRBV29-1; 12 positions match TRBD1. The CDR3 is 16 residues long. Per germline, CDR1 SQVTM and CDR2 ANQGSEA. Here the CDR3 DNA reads TGCACGTGGGGGGACAGGGGGCGAGTAAGCAATCAGCCCCAGCATTTT. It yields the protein CTWGDRGRVSNQPQHF.

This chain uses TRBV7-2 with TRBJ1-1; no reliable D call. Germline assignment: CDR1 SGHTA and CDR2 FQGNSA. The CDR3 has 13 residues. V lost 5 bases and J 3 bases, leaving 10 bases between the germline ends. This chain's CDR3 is CASSVQRDTEAFF. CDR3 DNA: TGTGCCAGCAGCGTTCAGCGGGACACTGAAGCTTTCTTT.

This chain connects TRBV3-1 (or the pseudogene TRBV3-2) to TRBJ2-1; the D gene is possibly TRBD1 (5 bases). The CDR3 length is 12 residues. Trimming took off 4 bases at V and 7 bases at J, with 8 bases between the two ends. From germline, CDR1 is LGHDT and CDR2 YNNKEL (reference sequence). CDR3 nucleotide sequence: TGTGCCAGCAGCCTAGACAGAAATGAGCAGTTCTTC. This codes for CASSLDRNEQFF.

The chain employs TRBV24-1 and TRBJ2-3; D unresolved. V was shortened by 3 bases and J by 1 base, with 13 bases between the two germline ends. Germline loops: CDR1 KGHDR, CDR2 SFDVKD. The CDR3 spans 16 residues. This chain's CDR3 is CATSDPPPVGTDTQYF. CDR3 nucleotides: TGTGCCACCAGTGATCCTCCCCCGGTAGGCACAGATACGCAGTATTTT.

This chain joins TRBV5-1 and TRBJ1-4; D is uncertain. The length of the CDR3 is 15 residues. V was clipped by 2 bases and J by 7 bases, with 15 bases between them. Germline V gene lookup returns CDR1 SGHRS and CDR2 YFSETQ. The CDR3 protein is CASSFEATEGEKLFF. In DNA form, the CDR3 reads TGCGCCAGCAGCTTCGAGGCCACGGAGGGTGAAAAACTGTTTTTT.

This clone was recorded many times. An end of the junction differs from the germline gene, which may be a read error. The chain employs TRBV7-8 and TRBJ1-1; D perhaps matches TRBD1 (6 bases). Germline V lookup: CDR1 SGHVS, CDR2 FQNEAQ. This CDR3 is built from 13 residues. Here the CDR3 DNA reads TGTGCCAGCAGCCCGGACAGACTCCATCGCTGGATCTTT. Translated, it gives CASSPDRLHRWIF.

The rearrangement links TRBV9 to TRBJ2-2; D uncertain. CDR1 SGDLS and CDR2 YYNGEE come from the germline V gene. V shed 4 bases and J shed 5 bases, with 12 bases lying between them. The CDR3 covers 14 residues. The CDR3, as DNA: TGTGCCAGCAGCTCCGCACACGTGACCGGGGAGCTGTTTTTT. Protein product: CASSSAHVTGELFF.

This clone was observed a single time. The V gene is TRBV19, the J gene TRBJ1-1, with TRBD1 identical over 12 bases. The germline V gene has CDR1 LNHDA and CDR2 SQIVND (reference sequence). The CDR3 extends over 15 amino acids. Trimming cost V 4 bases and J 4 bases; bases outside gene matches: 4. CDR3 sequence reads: CASSRDRGQGTEAFF. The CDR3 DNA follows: TGTGCCAGTAGTAGGGACAGGGGGCAGGGCACTGAAGCTTTCTTT. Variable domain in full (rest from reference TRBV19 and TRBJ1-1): DGGITQSPKYLFRKEGQNVTLSCEQNLNHDAMYWYRQDPGQGLRLIYYSQIVNDFQKGDIAEGYSVSREKKESFPLTVTSAQKNPTAFYLCASSRDRGQGTEAFFGQGTRLTVV.

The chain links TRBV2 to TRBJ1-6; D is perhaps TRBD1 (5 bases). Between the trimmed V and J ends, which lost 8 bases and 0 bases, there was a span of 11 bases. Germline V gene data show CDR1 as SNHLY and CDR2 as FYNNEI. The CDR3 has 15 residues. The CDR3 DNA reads TGTGCCAGCCGTGGACATAGCTCCTATAATTCACCCCTCCACTTT. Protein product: CASRGHSSYNSPLHF. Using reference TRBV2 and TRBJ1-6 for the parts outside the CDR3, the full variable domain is EPEVTQTPSHQVTQMGQEVILRCVPISNHLYFYWYRQILGQKVEFLVSFYNNEISEKSEIFDDQFSVERPDGSNFTLKIRSTKLEDSAMYFCASRGHSSYNSPLHFGNGTRLTVT.

CDR3 protein: CATSEATFDTGELFF. The DNA of the CDR3 is TGTGCCACCAGTGAGGCAACCTTTGACACCGGGGAGCTGTTTTTT. The chain joins TRBV24-1 to TRBJ2-2; D not resolved. Trimming stripped 4 bases from V and 3 bases from J, with 11 bases between. The CDR3 loop spans 15 amino acids. CDR1 and CDR2 (germline): KGHDR, SFDVKD.

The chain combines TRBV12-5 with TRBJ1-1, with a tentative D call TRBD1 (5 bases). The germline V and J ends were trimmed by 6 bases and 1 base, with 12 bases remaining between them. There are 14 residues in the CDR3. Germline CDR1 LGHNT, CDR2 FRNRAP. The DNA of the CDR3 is TGTGCTAGTGGGGGGCAGGCCAGGAACACTGAAGCTTTCTTT. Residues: CASGGQARNTEAFF.

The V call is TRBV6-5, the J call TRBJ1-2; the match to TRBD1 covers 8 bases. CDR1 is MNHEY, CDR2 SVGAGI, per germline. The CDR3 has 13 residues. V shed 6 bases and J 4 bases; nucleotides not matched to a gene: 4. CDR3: CASRSQGAYGYTF. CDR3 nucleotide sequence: TGTGCCAGCAGATCTCAGGGGGCCTATGGCTACACCTTC.

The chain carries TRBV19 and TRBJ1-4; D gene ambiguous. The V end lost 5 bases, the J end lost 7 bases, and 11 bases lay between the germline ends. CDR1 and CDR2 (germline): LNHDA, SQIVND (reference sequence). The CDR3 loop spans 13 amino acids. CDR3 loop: CASSRGWGEKLFF. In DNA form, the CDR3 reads TGTGCCAGTAGTCGGGGTTGGGGTGAAAAACTGTTTTTT.

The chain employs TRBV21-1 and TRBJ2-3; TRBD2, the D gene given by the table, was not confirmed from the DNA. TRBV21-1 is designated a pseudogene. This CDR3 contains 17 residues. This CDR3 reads CASSGEASGVSTDTQYF. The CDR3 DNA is TGTGCCAGCAGCGGAGAGGCTAGCGGGGTGAGCACAGATACGCAGTATTTT.

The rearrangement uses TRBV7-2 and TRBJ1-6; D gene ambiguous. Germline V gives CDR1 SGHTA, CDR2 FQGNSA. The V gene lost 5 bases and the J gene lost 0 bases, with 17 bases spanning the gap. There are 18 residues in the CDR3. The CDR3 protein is CASSLPRQYSSYNSPLHF. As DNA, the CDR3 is TGTGCCAGCAGCCTCCCCCGGCAGTACAGCTCCTATAATTCACCCCTCCACTTT.

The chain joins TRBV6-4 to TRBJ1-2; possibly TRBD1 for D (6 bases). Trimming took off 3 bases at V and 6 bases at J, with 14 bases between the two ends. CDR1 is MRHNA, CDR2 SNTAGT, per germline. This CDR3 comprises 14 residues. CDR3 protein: CASSDRGRGHGYTF. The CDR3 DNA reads TGTGCCAGCAGTGATCGGGGCAGGGGTCATGGCTACACCTTC.

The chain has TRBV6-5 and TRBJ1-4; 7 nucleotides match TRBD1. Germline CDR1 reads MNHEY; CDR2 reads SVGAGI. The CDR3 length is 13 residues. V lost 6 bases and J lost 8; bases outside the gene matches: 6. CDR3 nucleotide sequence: TGTGCCAGCAGGCCTCCGGGACAGGAAAAACTGTTTTTT. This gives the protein CASRPPGQEKLFF.